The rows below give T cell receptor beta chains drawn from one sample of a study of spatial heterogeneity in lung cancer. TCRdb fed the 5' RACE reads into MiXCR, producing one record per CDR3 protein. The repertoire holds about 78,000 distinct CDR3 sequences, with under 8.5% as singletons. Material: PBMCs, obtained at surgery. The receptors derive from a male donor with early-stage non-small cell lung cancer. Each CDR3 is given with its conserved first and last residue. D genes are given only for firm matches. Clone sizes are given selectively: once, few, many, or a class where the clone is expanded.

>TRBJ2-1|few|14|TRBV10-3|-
CAIRSSLSYNEQFF
TGTGCCATCAGGTCTTCCCTCTCCTACAATGAGCAGTTCTTC
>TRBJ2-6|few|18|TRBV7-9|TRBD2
CASSSGTSGVSGANVLTF
TGTGCCAGCAGCTCCGGGACTAGCGGGGTCTCTGGGGCCAACGTCCTGACTTTC
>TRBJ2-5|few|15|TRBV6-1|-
CASRAPGAGRETQYF
TGTGCCAGCAGGGCCCCGGGGGCGGGCAGAGAGACCCAGTACTTC
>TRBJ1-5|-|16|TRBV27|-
CASSLWGRVGAQPQHF
TGTGCCAGCAGTTTATGGGGGCGAGTCGGGGCACAGCCCCAGCATTTT
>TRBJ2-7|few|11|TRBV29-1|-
CSVGWQNEQYF
TGCAGCGTTGGTTGGCAGAACGAGCAGTACTTC
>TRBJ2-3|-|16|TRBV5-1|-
CASSMGHEASTDTQYF
TGCGCCAGCAGCATGGGACACGAGGCTTCCACAGATACGCAGTATTTT
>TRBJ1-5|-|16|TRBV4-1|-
CASSQEQWDSGQPQHF
TGCGCCAGCAGCCAAGAGCAATGGGACTCGGGTCAGCCCCAGCATTTT
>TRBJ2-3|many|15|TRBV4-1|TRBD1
CASSRDRGLTDTQYF
TGCGCCAGCAGCCGGGACAGGGGATTAACAGATACGCAGTATTTT
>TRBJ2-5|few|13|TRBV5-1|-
CASRLSGQETQYF
TGCGCCAGCAGACTCAGCGGCCAAGAGACCCAGTACTTC
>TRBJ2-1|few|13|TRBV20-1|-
CSASRGTNNEQFF
TGCAGTGCTAGCCGAGGGACCAATAATGAGCAGTTCTTC
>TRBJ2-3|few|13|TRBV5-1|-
CASRGSTSDTQYF
TGCGCCAGCAGGGGATCGACGAGTGATACGCAGTATTTT
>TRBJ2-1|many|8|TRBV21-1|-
CASSSQFF
TGTGCCAGCAGCAGTCAGTTCTTC
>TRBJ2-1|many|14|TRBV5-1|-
CASSWGMADNEQFF
TGCGCCAGCAGCTGGGGCATGGCGGACAATGAGCAGTTCTTC
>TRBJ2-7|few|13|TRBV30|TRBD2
CARGLAGAYEQYF
TGTGCCCGAGGGCTAGCGGGAGCCTACGAGCAGTACTTC
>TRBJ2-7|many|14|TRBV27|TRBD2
CASRTSGRTYEQYF
TGTGCCAGCAGGACTAGCGGGAGGACCTACGAGCAGTACTTC
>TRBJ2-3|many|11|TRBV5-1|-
CASSLGNTQYF
TGCGCCAGCAGCTTGGGGAACACCCAGTATTTT
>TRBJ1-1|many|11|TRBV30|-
CAWSVLAEAFF
TGTGCCTGGAGTGTACTCGCTGAAGCTTTCTTT
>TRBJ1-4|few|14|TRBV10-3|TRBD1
CAISEGQGMGKLFF
TGTGCCATCAGTGAAGGACAGGGGATGGGAAAACTGTTTTTT
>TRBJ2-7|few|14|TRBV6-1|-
CASRMAAQTYEQYF
TGTGCCAGCAGGATGGCGGCACAGACCTACGAGCAGTACTTC
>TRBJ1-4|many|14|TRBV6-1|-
CASSEGGYNEKLFF
TGTGCCAGCAGTGAAGGAGGGTATAATGAAAAACTGTTTTTT
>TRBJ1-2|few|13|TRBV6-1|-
CASSETWDYGYTF
TGTGCCAGCAGTGAAACGTGGGACTATGGCTACACCTTC
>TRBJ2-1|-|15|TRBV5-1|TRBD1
CASSRQGGRYNEQFF
TGCGCCAGCAGCCGACAGGGGGGCCGATACAATGAGCAGTTCTTC
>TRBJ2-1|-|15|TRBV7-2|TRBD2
CASSLAAGIGNEQFF
TGTGCCAGCAGCTTAGCAGCGGGAATCGGCAATGAGCAGTTCTTC